This is a list of T cell receptor beta chains from one sample in a study of shared clonotypes between healthy human individuals. The table came from immunoSEQ multiplex PCR; TCRdb's copy has only in-frame clones and leaves some out. The top ten clones hold 0.35% to 0.45% of a sample with some 2.4 million clones, 93% of them seen once. Material for sequencing was naive CD4+ T cells from PBMCs. These receptors were taken from a man aged 18 to 29 in good health. Some clones in this sample may be carry-over from other donors' samples. CDR3s include the opening cysteine and the closing phenylalanine or tryptophan. Each record gives: J gene, D gene, clone size, V gene, CDR3 protein, CDR3 DNA. The D gene is left open where the match is weak. Some rows have no size entry. The others give once, few or many, or a class for an expanded clone.

>TRBJ2-7|-|-|TRBV28
CASSYPPGRLYF
TGTGCCAGCAGTTACCCCCCCGGACGACTGTACTTC
>TRBJ1-1|-|-|TRBV4-1
CASSQDGLRRVAGTEAFF
TGCGCCAGCAGCCAAGATGGCCTCCGGCGGGTTGCAGGCACTGAAGCTTTCTTT
>TRBJ1-4|-|-|TRBV7-9
CASSSDGSEKLFF
TGTGCCAGCAGCTCGGACGGATCTGAAAAACTGTTTTTT
>TRBJ2-1|TRBD2|-|TRBV5-4
CASSVTSGRAGEQFF
TGTGCCAGCAGCGTCACTAGCGGGAGGGCGGGTGAGCAGTTCTTC
>TRBJ2-1|-|-|TRBV30
CAWSVLEGRREQFF
TGTGCCTGGAGTGTACTGGAGGGGCGTCGCGAGCAGTTCTTC
>TRBJ1-4|-|-|TRBV4-1
CASSQEAATNEKLFF
TGCGCCAGCAGCCAAGAGGCAGCAACTAATGAAAAACTGTTTTTT
>TRBJ2-2|TRBD1|-|TRBV19
CASSTRQGHTGELFF
TGTGCCAGTAGTACCCGACAGGGTCACACCGGGGAGCTGTTTTTT
>TRBJ1-5|-|-|TRBV27
CASSFSGIYSNQPQHF
TGTGCCAGCAGTTTCTCGGGAATTTATAGCAATCAGCCCCAGCATTTT
>TRBJ1-2|-|once|TRBV11-2
CASSLDNHGSYGYTF
TGTGCCAGCAGCTTAGATAATCACGGTTCCTATGGCTACACCTTC
>TRBJ1-1|-|-|TRBV19
CASSIRGVNTEAFF
TGTGCCAGTAGTATAAGGGGGGTGAACACTGAAGCTTTCTTT
>TRBJ1-2|-|-|TRBV19
CASRDVYGYTF
TGTGCCAGCCGTGATGTCTATGGCTACACCTTC
>TRBJ2-7|-|-|TRBV29-1
CSVEGRGPHEQYF
TGCAGCGTTGAAGGGCGGGGCCCCCACGAGCAGTACTTC
>TRBJ1-4|-|-|TRBV4-1
CASGLGGYEKLFF
TGCGCCAGCGGTTTGGGGGGCTACGAAAAACTGTTTTTT
>TRBJ1-6|-|-|TRBV30
CALTGTYNVNSPLHF
TGTGCCTTAACCGGGACCTATAATGTTAATTCACCCCTCCACTTT
>TRBJ2-7|TRBD1|-|TRBV28
CASSSPPTGAYEQYF
TGTGCCAGCAGTTCCCCTCCGACAGGGGCCTACGAGCAGTACTTC
>TRBJ2-3|-|-|TRBV5-1
CASSLAGGVITDTQYF
TGCGCCAGCAGCTTGGCCGGGGGAGTGATCACAGATACGCAGTATTTT
>TRBJ2-3|TRBD1|-|TRBV19
CASSKWDRGLTDTQYF
TGTGCCAGTAGTAAATGGGACAGGGGGCTCACAGATACGCAGTATTTT
>TRBJ1-5|-|-|TRBV19
CASSINDPPPQHF
TGTGCCAGTAGTATTAATGATCCGCCGCCCCAGCATTTT
>TRBJ2-1|-|-|TRBV7-3
CASSQGSSGGQFF
TGTGCCAGCAGCCAGGGGTCCTCAGGAGGGCAGTTCTTC
>TRBJ2-2|-|-|TRBV5-4
CASSLMGELFF
TGTGCCAGCAGCTTGATGGGGGAGCTGTTTTTT
>TRBJ2-2|-|-|TRBV18
CASSPPAPYTGELFF
TGTGCCAGCTCACCACCTGCCCCATACACCGGGGAGCTGTTTTTT
>TRBJ1-1|-|-|TRBV19
CASSNLPMNTEAFF
TGTGCCAGTAGTAATCTACCCATGAACACTGAAGCTTTCTTT
>TRBJ2-5|TRBD1|-|TRBV5-1
CASSPGQVQGETQYF
TGCGCCAGCAGCCCGGGACAGGTTCAGGGGGAGACCCAGTACTTC
>TRBJ2-7|TRBD2|-|TRBV7-3
CASSPSGSSYEQYF
TGTGCCAGCAGCCCCAGCGGGAGCTCCTACGAGCAGTACTTC
>TRBJ1-5|TRBD1|-|TRBV7-8
CASSLGGQGDQPQHF
TGTGCCAGCAGCTTAGGGGGACAGGGTGATCAGCCCCAGCATTTT
>TRBJ2-2|TRBD1|-|TRBV28
CASKGTGGTGELFF
TGTGCCAGCAAAGGGACAGGGGGCACCGGGGAGCTGTTTTTT
>TRBJ1-5|-|-|TRBV10-3
CAISELSGAGQPQHF
TGTGCCATCAGTGAGTTGTCAGGGGCGGGTCAGCCCCAGCATTTT
>TRBJ1-1|-|-|TRBV6-1
CATLEPYLRAEAFF
TGTGCCACCCTGGAGCCCTACCTCAGGGCTGAAGCTTTCTTT
>TRBJ1-3|TRBD1|-|TRBV2
CASTGGQGAVDGNTIYF
TGTGCCAGCACTGGGGGACAGGGGGCAGTAGATGGAAACACCATATATTTT
>TRBJ2-2|TRBD2|-|TRBV28
CASTSRLAGNTGELFF
TGTGCCAGCACCTCACGACTAGCGGGGAACACCGGGGAGCTGTTTTTT
>TRBJ2-1|-|-|TRBV6-5
CASIRDNDNEQFF
TGTGCCAGCATCCGAGACAACGACAATGAGCAGTTCTTC
>TRBJ2-7|TRBD1|-|TRBV6-1
CASRLDRGPTYEQYF
TGTGCCAGCAGACTCGACAGGGGGCCTACCTACGAGCAGTACTTC
>TRBJ2-1|-|-|TRBV28
CASSFPHSDHNEQFF
TGTGCCAGCAGTTTTCCCCACTCGGATCACAATGAGCAGTTCTTC
>TRBJ1-5|-|-|TRBV9
CASSGQDVNQPQHF
TGTGCCAGCAGCGGTCAGGACGTCAATCAGCCCCAGCATTTT
>TRBJ2-5|TRBD2|-|TRBV7-3
CASSSGLAGVETQYF
TGTGCCAGCAGCTCGGGACTAGCGGGAGTAGAGACCCAGTACTTC
>TRBJ2-7|TRBD1|-|TRBV5-1
CASSTGTGSDEQYF
TGCGCCAGCAGCACCGGGACAGGCAGCGACGAGCAGTACTTC
>TRBJ1-4|-|-|TRBV5-1
CASRMGSGGEKLFF
TGCGCCAGCAGGATGGGATCCGGGGGGGAAAAACTGTTTTTT
>TRBJ2-7|-|-|TRBV15
CATSSARGEQYF
TGTGCCACCAGCAGCGCAAGGGGCGAGCAGTACTTC
>TRBJ2-7|-|-|TRBV28
CASSLIRGEIYEQYF
TGTGCCAGCAGTTTAATTAGGGGGGAAATCTACGAGCAGTACTTC
>TRBJ2-3|TRBD2|-|TRBV5-4
CASSPGGRDPSTDTQYF
TGTGCCAGCAGCCCGGGGGGTAGGGATCCTAGCACAGATACGCAGTATTTT
>TRBJ2-2|-|-|TRBV15
CATSGNVGELFF
TGTGCCACCAGCGGAAATGTCGGGGAGCTGTTTTTT
>TRBJ2-7|-|-|TRBV4-1
CASSQGEGQLYEQYF
TGCGCCAGCAGCCAAGGGGAAGGACAGTTATACGAGCAGTACTTC
>TRBJ2-5|TRBD2|-|TRBV4-3
CASSQVRRASGRGPQETQYF
TGCGCCAGCAGCCAAGTCAGGCGGGCTAGCGGGAGAGGGCCCCAAGAGACCCAGTACTTC
>TRBJ2-2|-|-|TRBV28
CASTPFLATGELFF
TGTGCCAGCACACCATTCTTAGCCACCGGGGAGCTGTTTTTT
>TRBJ2-7|TRBD1|-|TRBV5-4
CASSRRTGEMLLGEQYF
TGTGCCAGCAGCCGTCGGACAGGGGAAATGTTGTTAGGCGAGCAGTACTTC
>TRBJ2-7|-|-|TRBV30
CAWSVLVEQYF
TGTGCCTGGAGTGTACTCGTCGAGCAGTACTTC
>TRBJ1-3|-|-|TRBV28
CASRVGIFSGNTIYF
TGTGCCAGCAGGGTGGGCATTTTCTCTGGAAACACCATATATTTT
>TRBJ2-3|TRBD2|-|TRBV7-7
CASSLGGTSGSSTDTQYF
TGTGCCAGCAGCTTAGGCGGCACTAGCGGGAGTAGCACAGATACGCAGTATTTT
>TRBJ2-7|-|-|TRBV5-6
CASQAGSYEQYF
TGTGCCAGCCAGGCTGGGAGCTACGAGCAGTACTTC
>TRBJ1-1|-|few|TRBV6-8
CASRPAEAFF
TGTGCCAGCAGACCAGCTGAAGCTTTCTTT
>TRBJ2-5|-|-|TRBV28
CASRQETQYF
TGTGCCAGTCGGCAAGAGACCCAGTACTTC
>TRBJ1-5|-|-|TRBV6-5
CASRRDGNNQPQHF
TGTGCCAGCAGAAGGGACGGTAACAATCAGCCCCAGCATTTT
>TRBJ1-1|-|-|TRBV7-2
CASSLDGALLEAFF
TGTGCCAGCAGCTTAGATGGGGCCCTTCTTGAAGCTTTCTTT
>TRBJ2-1|TRBD2|-|TRBV5-1
CASSLISSGEYNEQFF
TGCGCCAGCAGCTTGATTTCTAGCGGGGAGTACAATGAGCAGTTCTTC
>TRBJ2-2|TRBD2|once|TRBV7-2
CASSLRASGRMNTGELFF
TGTGCCAGCAGCTTAAGGGCTAGCGGGAGGATGAACACCGGGGAGCTGTTTTTT
>TRBJ2-4|-|-|TRBV29-1
CSAGDWAAKNIQYF
TGCAGCGCTGGGGACTGGGCCGCCAAAAACATTCAGTACTTC
>TRBJ1-5|TRBD1|few|TRBV18
CASSPGPPGQGGSQHF
TGTGCCAGCTCACCTGGCCCCCCGGGACAGGGGGGTTCCCAGCATTTT